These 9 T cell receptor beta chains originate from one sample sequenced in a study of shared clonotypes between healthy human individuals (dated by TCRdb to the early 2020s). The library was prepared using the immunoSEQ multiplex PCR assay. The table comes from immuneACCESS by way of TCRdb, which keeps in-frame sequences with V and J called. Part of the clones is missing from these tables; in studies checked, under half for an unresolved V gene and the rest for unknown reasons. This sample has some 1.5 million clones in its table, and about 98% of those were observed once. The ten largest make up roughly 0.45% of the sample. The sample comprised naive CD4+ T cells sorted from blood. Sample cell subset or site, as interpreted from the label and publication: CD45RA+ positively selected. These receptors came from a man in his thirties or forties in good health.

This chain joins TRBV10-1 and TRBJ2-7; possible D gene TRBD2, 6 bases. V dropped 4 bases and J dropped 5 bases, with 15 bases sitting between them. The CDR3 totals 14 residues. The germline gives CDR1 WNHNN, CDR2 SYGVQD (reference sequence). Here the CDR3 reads CASSAGEGSHEQYF. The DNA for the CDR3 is TGCGCCAGCAGTGCGGGAGAGGGTTCCCACGAGCAGTACTTC.

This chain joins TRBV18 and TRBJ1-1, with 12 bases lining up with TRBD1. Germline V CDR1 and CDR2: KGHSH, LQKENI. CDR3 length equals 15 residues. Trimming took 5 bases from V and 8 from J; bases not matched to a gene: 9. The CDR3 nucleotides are TGTGCCAGCTCAGCGGTTGGGACAGGGGGCTCAGAAGCTTTCTTT. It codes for CASSAVGTGGSEAFF.

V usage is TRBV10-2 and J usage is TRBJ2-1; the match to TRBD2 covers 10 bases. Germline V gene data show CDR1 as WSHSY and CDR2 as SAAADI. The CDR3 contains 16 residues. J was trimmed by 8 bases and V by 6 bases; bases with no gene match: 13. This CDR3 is CASSVLAGAPSDEQFF. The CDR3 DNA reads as TGCGCCAGCAGCGTTCTAGCGGGAGCCCCCTCTGATGAGCAGTTCTTC.

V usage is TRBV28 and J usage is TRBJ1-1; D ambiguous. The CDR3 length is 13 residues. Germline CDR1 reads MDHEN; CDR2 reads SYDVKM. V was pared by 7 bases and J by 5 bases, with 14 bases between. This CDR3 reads CASNLPGGTEAFF. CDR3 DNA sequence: TGTGCCAGCAATCTCCCGGGAGGGACTGAAGCTTTCTTT.

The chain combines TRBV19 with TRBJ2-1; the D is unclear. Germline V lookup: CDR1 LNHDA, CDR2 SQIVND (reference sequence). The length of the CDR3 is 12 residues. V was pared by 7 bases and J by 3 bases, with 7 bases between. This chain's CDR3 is CASTTNYNEQFF. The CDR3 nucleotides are TGTGCCAGTACCACTAACTACAATGAGCAGTTCTTC.

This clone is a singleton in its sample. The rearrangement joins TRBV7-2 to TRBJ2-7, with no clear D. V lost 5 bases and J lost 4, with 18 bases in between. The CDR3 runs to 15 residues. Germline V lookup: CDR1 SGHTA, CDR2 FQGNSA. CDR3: CASSQGPPSLYEQYF. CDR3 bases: TGTGCCAGCAGCCAAGGACCCCCTAGTCTATACGAGCAGTACTTC.

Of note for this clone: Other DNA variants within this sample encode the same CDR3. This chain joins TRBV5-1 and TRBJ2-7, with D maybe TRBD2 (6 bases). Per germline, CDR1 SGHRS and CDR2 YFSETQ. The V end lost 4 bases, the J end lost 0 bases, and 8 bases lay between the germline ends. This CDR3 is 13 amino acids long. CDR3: CASSPGSSYEQYF. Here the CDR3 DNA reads TGCGCCAGCAGCCCCGGGAGCTCCTACGAGCAGTACTTC.

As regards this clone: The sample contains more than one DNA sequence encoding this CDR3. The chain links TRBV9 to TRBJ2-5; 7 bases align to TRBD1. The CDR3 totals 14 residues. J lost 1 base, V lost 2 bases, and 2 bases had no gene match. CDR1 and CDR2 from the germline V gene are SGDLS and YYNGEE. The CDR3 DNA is TGTGCCAGCAGCGTTGGACAGGTCCAAGAGACCCAGTACTTC. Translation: CASSVGQVQETQYF.

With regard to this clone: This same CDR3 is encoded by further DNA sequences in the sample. Written as DNA, the CDR3 is TGCGCCAGCAGCCCGGACAGACCCAGCACTGAAGCTTTCTTT. As protein: CASSPDRPSTEAFF. J is TRBJ1-1 and V is TRBV5-1; TRBD1 might be the D (6 bases). This CDR3 has 14 amino acids. Germline V gene lookup returns CDR1 SGHRS and CDR2 YFSETQ. Trimming stripped 4 bases from V and 4 bases from J, with 14 bases between.